These 16 T cell receptor beta chains were all obtained from the same sample, sequenced in a study of blood T cell repertoires in COVID-19. Sequenced by immunoSEQ multiplex PCR; TCRdb stores in-frame clones only, minus some. The table has roughly 150,000 clones, approximately 86% seen once. Input material: PBMCs or T cells enriched from blood (not recorded which). Receptors originate from a woman in her thirties or forties who had recovered from COVID-19.

The chain recombines TRBV3-1 (or the pseudogene TRBV3-2) with TRBJ1-3; 7 positions match TRBD1. This CDR3 region has 14 residues. CDR1 is LGHDT, CDR2 YNNKEL, per germline (reference sequence). Trimming at V came to 5 bases and at J to 3 bases, leaving 4 bases not matched to a gene. The CDR3 is CASSGRDSGNTIYF. Written as DNA, the CDR3 is TGTGCCAGCAGCGGGCGGGACAGTGGAAACACCATATATTTT.

The rearrangement links TRBV18 to TRBJ1-1; D may be TRBD1 (6 bases). CDR1 and CDR2 (germline): KGHSH, LQKENI. The CDR3 covers 15 residues. V gave up 4 bases and J gave up 3 bases, with 15 bases separating them. The CDR3 nucleotides are TGTGCCAGCTCACAAGGTACAGGGTCGGACACTGAAGCTTTCTTT. As protein: CASSQGTGSDTEAFF.

The chain links TRBV3-1 (or the pseudogene TRBV3-2) to TRBJ2-7, with TRBD2 matching 13 bases. The CDR3 length is 15 residues. Germline V gene lookup returns CDR1 LGHDT and CDR2 YNNKEL (reference sequence). The V segment lost 4 bases and the J segment 4 bases; nucleotides outside the gene matches: 4. CDR3 loop: CASSLGLAGEYEQYF. CDR3 DNA: TGTGCCAGCAGCCTCGGACTAGCGGGAGAGTACGAGCAGTACTTC.

The chain carries TRBV28 and TRBJ1-1; D gene uncertain. Germline-derived CDR1 and CDR2 are MDHEN and SYDVKM. The length of the CDR3 is 14 residues. Trimming shortened V by 6 bases and J by 5 bases, and 16 bases separated the two germline ends. The CDR3 region is CASRYSVGGTEAFF. In DNA form, the CDR3 reads TGTGCCAGCAGGTATTCGGTGGGAGGGACTGAAGCTTTCTTT.

The chain is built from TRBV27 and TRBJ1-5; D is possibly TRBD1 (6 bases). This CDR3 spans 14 amino acids. The V gene's germline CDR1 is MNHEY and CDR2 SMNVEV (reference sequence). Trimming shortened V by 5 bases and J by 9 bases, and 17 bases separated the two germline ends. The CDR3: CASSRDTTYGPQHF. The CDR3, as DNA: TGTGCCAGCAGTCGGGACACTACCTACGGGCCCCAGCATTTT.

This clone appeared once. This chain uses TRBV6-5 with TRBJ1-1, with TRBD1 matching 7 bases. This CDR3 spans 13 amino acids. Germline V gene data show CDR1 as MNHEY and CDR2 as SVGAGI. V gave up 4 bases and J gave up 3 bases; unmatched junction bases: 2. The CDR3 DNA follows: TGTGCCAGCAGTTTTACAGGGGACACTGAAGCTTTCTTT. The encoded protein is CASSFTGDTEAFF.

This clone was detected only once. The V call is TRBV9, the J call TRBJ2-1; 10 bases fit TRBD2. The CDR3 is made up of 16 amino acids. Germline CDR1 is SGDLS and CDR2 is YYNGEE. With 4 bases clipped from V and 0 bases from J, the junction kept 4 bases outside the gene matches. The CDR3 sequence is CASSSASGSSYNEQFF. Here the CDR3 DNA reads TGTGCCAGCAGCTCAGCTAGCGGGAGCTCCTACAATGAGCAGTTCTTC.

The V call is TRBV7-8, the J call TRBJ2-1, with 11 bases fitting TRBD2. V shed 6 bases and J 4 bases; nucleotides not matched to a gene: 5. In germline, CDR1 is SGHVS, CDR2 FQNEAQ. The CDR3 spans 15 residues. The DNA of the CDR3 is TGTGCCAGCAGAGAGGGACTAGCGGAATACAATGAGCAGTTCTTC. It encodes CASREGLAEYNEQFF.

The rearrangement joins TRBV5-1 to TRBJ2-2; perhaps TRBD1 as D (5 bases). V was pared by 6 bases and J by 2 bases, with 14 bases between. Germline V gives CDR1 SGHRS, CDR2 YFSETQ. CDR3 length equals 15 residues. CDR3 region: CASTFGHRNTGELFF. CDR3 DNA sequence: TGCGCCAGCACCTTCGGACATAGAAACACCGGGGAGCTGTTTTTT.

The rearrangement links TRBV7-3 to TRBJ2-1, with 9 bases that match TRBD2. The germline CDR1 and CDR2 sequences are SGHTA and FQGTGA. This CDR3 is 16 amino acids long. Trimming removed 4 bases from V and 2 bases from J; junction bases left unmatched: 6. The CDR3 region is CASSSELAGPYNEQFF. The CDR3 DNA reads TGTGCCAGCAGCTCGGAGCTAGCGGGACCCTACAATGAGCAGTTCTTC. The full variable domain, completed using reference TRBV7-3 and TRBJ2-1, is GAGVSQTPSNKVTEKGKYVELRCDPISGHTALYWYRQSLGQGPEFLIYFQGTGAADDSGLPNDRFFAVRPEGSVSTLKIQRTERGDSAVYLCASSSELAGPYNEQFFGPGTRLTVL.

This rearrangement joins TRBV27 to TRBJ2-1; D remains unclear. The CDR3 is 14 amino acids. CDR1 and CDR2 (germline): MNHEY, SMNVEV (reference sequence). Trimming shortened V by 3 bases and J by 5 bases, and 11 bases separated the two germline ends. The CDR3 nucleotides read TGTGCCAGCAGTTTCACCTTTCAGAACAATGAGCAGTTCTTC. Protein product: CASSFTFQNNEQFF.

V and J are TRBV2 and TRBJ1-1; a weak D match, TRBD1 (5 bases). This CDR3 is 14 amino acids long. Per the germline V gene, CDR1 is SNHLY and CDR2 is FYNNEI. Trimming left V 6 bases short and J 3 bases short, with 14 bases between. The CDR3 DNA reads TGTGCCAGCAGCGCAGGAGACAGTTACACTGAAGCTTTCTTT. Translating it yields CASSAGDSYTEAFF.

This clone was seen only once. The V gene is TRBV9, the J gene TRBJ2-7; 10 bases agree with TRBD1. V lost 4 bases to trimming and J lost 4 bases; unmatched junction nucleotides: 8. Germline CDR1 and CDR2: SGDLS and YYNGEE. The CDR3 extends over 15 amino acids. The chain's CDR3 is CASSQGQGVGYEQYF. The CDR3 DNA follows: TGTGCCAGCAGCCAAGGACAGGGGGTAGGATACGAGCAGTACTTC.

Comment on this clone: One junction end does not reproduce the germline sequence, and a read error may be involved. The CDR3 sequence: CASRLAQENTGELFF. In DNA, the CDR3 is TGTGCCAGCAGATTAGCGCAGGAGAACACCGGGGAGCTGTTTTTT. The J gene is TRBJ2-2, the V gene TRBV7-6, with D tentatively TRBD2 (5 bases). The CDR3 loop spans 15 amino acids. Germline values: CDR1 SGHVS, CDR2 FNYEAQ.

The genes are TRBV2 and TRBJ1-5; perhaps TRBD1 as D (6 bases). V was pared by 5 bases and J by 4 bases, with 15 bases between. The germline V gene has CDR1 SNHLY and CDR2 FYNNEI. The CDR3 is made up of 15 amino acids. The CDR3: CASSPTGTSNQPQHF. In DNA, the CDR3 is TGTGCCAGCAGTCCCACAGGGACTAGTAATCAGCCCCAGCATTTT.

J is TRBJ1-4 and V is TRBV7-9; 9 nucleotides match TRBD1. This CDR3 is 17 amino acids long. The germline V gene has CDR1 SEHNR and CDR2 FQNEAQ (reference sequence). V trimming: 5 bases; J trimming: 0 bases; junction bases outside the gene matches: 7. The DNA of the CDR3 is TGTGCCAGCAGCCCCGCGACAGGGGGGGCAACTAATGAAAAACTGTTTTTT. Translated: CASSPATGGATNEKLFF.